Shown below are 29 T cell receptor beta chains from a single sample sequenced in a study of cytomegalovirus exposure and HLA in healthy donors. With 60 Vbeta and 13 Jbeta primers, the PCR was carried out. This table comes from immunoSEQ multiplex PCR, and its TCRdb copy is limited to in-frame clones, with some not included. Here the sample spans about 81,000 clones, more than 60% being singletons. Sequencing was performed on PBMCs. These receptors were taken from a man aged 45-65 years in good health and CMV-seropositive.

The V call is TRBV14, the J call TRBJ2-7, with D possibly matching TRBD2 (5 bases). Looked up from germline, CDR1 is SGHDN and CDR2 is FVKESK. V was cut by 4 bases and J by 6 bases, with 16 bases left in between. The CDR3 has 14 amino acids. The CDR3 sequence is CASSLNTLAGEQYF. CDR3 coding DNA: TGTGCCAGCAGCCTTAATACTCTGGCGGGCGAGCAGTACTTC. Full variable domain (outside the CDR3, taken from reference TRBV14 and TRBJ2-7): EAGVTQFPSHSVIEKGQTVTLRCDPISGHDNLYWYRRVMGKEIKFLLHFVKESKQDESGMPNNRFLAERTGGTYSTLKVQPAELEDSGVYFCASSLNTLAGEQYFGPGTRLTVT.

This clone was detected only a few times. The rearrangement joins TRBV6-1 to TRBJ2-7, with 9 nucleotides matching TRBD1. V lost 6 bases to trimming and J lost 4 bases; unmatched junction nucleotides: 7. The CDR3 totals 14 residues. CDR1 is MNHNS and CDR2 is SASEGT in the germline V gene. CDR3 nucleotides: TGTGCCAGCAGGCCGGGACAGGGTATATACGAGCAGTACTTC. This codes for CASRPGQGIYEQYF.

The chain uses TRBV11-3 and TRBJ2-7; no clear D gene. Trimming left V 2 bases short and J 4 bases short, with 12 bases between. Looked up from germline, CDR1 is SGHNT and CDR2 is YENEEA. The CDR3 totals 14 residues. DNA of the CDR3: TGTGCCAGCAGCTTATCGGAATTACAGTACGAGCAGTACTTC. It encodes CASSLSELQYEQYF.

This chain connects TRBV28 to TRBJ1-5; the match to TRBD1 covers 7 bases. Trimming took 6 bases from V and 6 from J; bases not matched to a gene: 5. This CDR3 is built from 13 residues. Germline V CDR1 and CDR2: MDHEN, SYDVKM. The CDR3 sequence: CASRTGVGQPQHF. As DNA, the CDR3 is TGTGCCAGCAGAACAGGGGTTGGTCAGCCCCAGCATTTT. Supplemented by reference TRBV28 and TRBJ1-5, the full variable domain reads DVKVTQSSRYLVKRTGEKVFLECVQDMDHENMFWYRQDPGLGLRLIYFSYDVKMKEKGDIPEGYSVSREKKERFSLILESASTNQTSMYLCASRTGVGQPQHFGDGTRLSIL.

The gene calls are TRBV25-1 and TRBJ2-5; tentatively, D is TRBD2 (5 bases). Trimming shortened V by 6 bases and J by 5 bases, and 13 bases separated the two germline ends. The length of the CDR3 is 13 residues. Germline CDR1 is MGHDK and CDR2 is SYGVNS. CDR3 DNA sequence: TGTGCCAGCAGGGAGGACCTGGGGGAGACCCAGTACTTC. As protein: CASREDLGETQYF.

V and J are TRBV5-4 and TRBJ2-2; D ambiguous. With 0 bases removed from V and 7 bases from J, the gap between germline ends came to 13 bases. CDR1 is SGHNT and CDR2 is YYREEE in the germline V gene (reference sequence). The CDR3 runs to 15 residues. CDR3 sequence: CASSLGGQSIGELFF. Written as DNA, the CDR3 is TGTGCCAGCAGCTTGGGTGGGCAGAGCATCGGGGAGCTGTTTTTT.

The chain employs TRBV7-6 and TRBJ2-5; the D is unclear. Per germline, CDR1 SGHVS and CDR2 FNYEAQ. V was cut by 2 bases and J by 5 bases, with 12 bases left in between. This CDR3 is 14 amino acids long. This CDR3 reads CASSLPPAGETQYF. As DNA, the CDR3 is TGTGCCAGCAGCTTACCGCCGGCCGGGGAGACCCAGTACTTC.

As regards this clone: This sample also contains other DNA sequences that code for the same CDR3. The CDR3 protein is CASSKTSGGYNEQFF. CDR3 bases: TGCGCCAGCAGCAAAACTAGCGGAGGCTACAATGAGCAGTTCTTC. The chain links TRBV5-1 to TRBJ2-1; 8 bases match TRBD2. This CDR3 region has 15 residues. With V trimmed by 4 bases and J by 3 bases, 6 bases remained unmatched. CDR1 and CDR2 from the germline V gene are SGHRS and YFSETQ.

V usage is TRBV19 and J usage is TRBJ1-2, with 8 bases aligning to TRBD1. Trimming cost V 3 bases and J 4 bases; bases outside gene matches: 13. Germline CDR1 is LNHDA and CDR2 is SQIVND (reference sequence). This CDR3 spans 17 amino acids. The CDR3 DNA reads TGTGCCAGTAGTATGGTCGGGCTTCGGGACAGGTCCTATGGCTACACCTTC. This codes for CASSMVGLRDRSYGYTF.

The chain combines TRBV19 with TRBJ1-5; 11 bases line up with TRBD1. Losses at the gene ends were 4 bases for V and 0 bases for J; bases not matched to a gene: 5. Germline V lookup: CDR1 LNHDA, CDR2 SQIVND (reference sequence). The CDR3 spans 17 residues. The DNA of the CDR3 is TGTGCCAGTAGTACAAGGACAGGGGGCAATAGCAATCAGCCCCAGCATTTT. Protein product: CASSTRTGGNSNQPQHF. The variable domain in full, completed from reference TRBV19 and TRBJ1-5, reads DGGITQSPKYLFRKEGQNVTLSCEQNLNHDAMYWYRQDPGQGLRLIYYSQIVNDFQKGDIAEGYSVSREKKESFPLTVTSAQKNPTAFYLCASSTRTGGNSNQPQHFGDGTRLSIL.

This clone occurred a few times. The chain couples TRBV6-4 to TRBJ1-2; TRBD1 aligns across 8 bases. Losses at the gene ends were 6 bases for V and 4 bases for J; bases not matched to a gene: 10. Germline CDR1 reads MRHNA; CDR2 reads SNTAGT. This CDR3 is 15 amino acids long. CDR3 loop: CASRTNGQGSYGYTF. The CDR3, as DNA: TGTGCCAGCAGGACAAACGGACAGGGAAGCTATGGCTACACCTTC.

CDR3 loop: CASSGTLYSGANVLTF. The CDR3 coding sequence is TGTGCCAGCAGCGGGACACTTTACTCTGGGGCCAACGTCCTGACTTTC. The genes are TRBV5-6 and TRBJ2-6; D is perhaps TRBD1 (6 bases). The CDR3 is 16 residues long. The germline V gene has CDR1 SGHDT and CDR2 YYEEEE. V lost 4 bases to trimming and J lost 0 bases, with 11 bases between them.

The chain couples TRBV5-6 to TRBJ2-3; 9 bases match TRBD2. CDR1 and CDR2 (germline): SGHDT, YYEEEE. The ends lost 7 bases at V and 0 bases at J; junction bases unmatched: 9. The CDR3 contains 16 residues. Written as DNA, the CDR3 is TGTGCCAGCGGCCTATACACTAGCGGGAGCACAGATACGCAGTATTTT. It is translated as CASGLYTSGSTDTQYF.

This clone is a singleton in its sample. The rearrangement uses TRBV19 and TRBJ2-7; 9 bases agree with TRBD1. This CDR3 has 15 amino acids. The J segment lost 0 bases and the V segment lost 3 bases, leaving 3 bases of the junction unmatched. Germline V gene data show CDR1 as LNHDA and CDR2 as SQIVND (reference sequence). CDR3 sequence (DNA): TGTGCCAGTAGTATCGGGACAGGGAACTCCTACGAGCAGTACTTC. Translated, it gives CASSIGTGNSYEQYF.

The V gene is TRBV29-1, the J gene TRBJ2-1; 9 nucleotides line up with TRBD2. This CDR3 contains 15 residues. Trimming took 3 bases from V and 4 from J; bases not matched to a gene: 7. Germline V CDR1 and CDR2: SQVTM, ANQGSEA. The CDR3 nucleotides read TGCAGCGTTGATGGCGGGAGGGCCTCGTACAATGAGCAGTTCTTC. Translation: CSVDGGRASYNEQFF.

The rearrangement joins TRBV5-1 to TRBJ2-1, with 9 nucleotides matching TRBD2. CDR3 length: 15 residues. Germline CDR1 is SGHRS and CDR2 is YFSETQ. Unmatched junction bases numbered 5, after V lost 6 bases and J lost 1 base. In nucleotides, the CDR3 is TGCGCCAGCACCCTCGCGGGAGGGTCCTACAATGAGCAGTTCTTC. Protein product: CASTLAGGSYNEQFF.

The chain combines TRBV5-1 with TRBJ2-2; 9 bases map to TRBD1. The CDR3 covers 15 residues. Germline V gives CDR1 SGHRS, CDR2 YFSETQ. With 3 bases clipped from V and 4 bases from J, the junction kept 4 bases outside the gene matches. Here the CDR3 DNA reads TGCGCCAGCAGCTGGGGGACAGGGCGCACCGGGGAGCTGTTTTTT. As protein: CASSWGTGRTGELFF.

The chain employs TRBV11-2 and TRBJ2-5; D perhaps matches TRBD2 (6 bases). V lost 3 bases and J 2 bases, leaving 22 bases between the germline ends. The germline V gene encodes CDR1 SGHAT and CDR2 FQNNGV. This CDR3 has 18 residues. CDR3 amino acids: CASSLGYLRERSQETQYF. CDR3 nucleotide sequence: TGTGCCAGCAGCTTGGGGTACTTACGGGAGCGGTCTCAAGAGACCCAGTACTTC.

The table lists this clone with a count of one. This chain joins TRBV29-1 and TRBJ2-5; D is uncertain. Germline V gene lookup returns CDR1 SQVTM and CDR2 ANQGSEA. Trimming cost V 0 bases and J 0 bases, with 5 bases left between them. The CDR3 has 13 residues. The CDR3 DNA is TGCAGCGTTGAAGATCGTCACCAAGAGACCCAGTACTTC. It codes for CSVEDRHQETQYF. The entire variable domain, with the rest obtained from reference TRBV29-1 and TRBJ2-5, is as follows: SAVISQKPSRDICQRGTSLTIQCQVDSQVTMMFWYRQQPGQSLTLIATANQGSEATYESGFVIDKFPISRPNLTFSTLTVSNMSPEDSSIYLCSVEDRHQETQYFGPGTRLLVL.

A remark on this clone: The junction departs from the called germline gene at one end, perhaps through a read error. The rearrangement links TRBV7-9 to TRBJ1-1, with D tentatively TRBD1 (6 bases). CDR1 is SEHNR and CDR2 is FQNEAQ in the germline V gene (reference sequence). The CDR3 has 12 residues. CDR3 DNA sequence: TGTTCCAGCAGCTTAGAACAGGGAAGGACTTTCTTT. Residues: CSSSLEQGRTFF.

The genes are TRBV30 and TRBJ2-2, with a tentative D call TRBD2 (6 bases). Trimming took off 5 bases at V and 0 bases at J, with 22 bases between the two ends. The CDR3 contains 18 residues. Germline V lookup: CDR1 GTSNPN, CDR2 SVGIG (reference sequence). As DNA, the CDR3 is TGTGCCTGGGGAGGGTGGCTAGCGCCCCCCCCGAACACCGGGGAGCTGTTTTTT. Translated: CAWGGWLAPPPNTGELFF.

The V call is TRBV19, the J call TRBJ2-4, with TRBD1 matching 10 bases. Germline V gene data show CDR1 as LNHDA and CDR2 as SQIVND (reference sequence). The CDR3 loop spans 15 amino acids. After removal of 3 bases from V and 8 bases from J, the junction contained 7 bases not matched to a gene. CDR3 sequence (DNA): TGTGCCAGTAGTATTGGGGGGACAGGGGTTGACATTCAGTACTTC. The encoded protein is CASSIGGTGVDIQYF.

V usage is TRBV25-1 and J usage is TRBJ1-4, with 7 positions matching TRBD1. After removal of 3 bases from V and 10 bases from J, the junction contained 5 bases not matched to a gene. Looked up from germline, CDR1 is MGHDK and CDR2 is SYGVNS. The CDR3 covers 13 residues. The CDR3 DNA sequence: TGTGCCAGCAGTGATGGACAGGTGGGAAAACTGTTTTTT. It yields the protein CASSDGQVGKLFF.

The V gene is TRBV19, the J gene TRBJ1-2, with D perhaps matching TRBD1 (5 bases). Germline-derived CDR1 and CDR2 are LNHDA and SQIVND (reference sequence). The V gene lost 3 bases and the J gene lost 5 bases, with 19 bases spanning the gap. This CDR3 has 16 residues. The CDR3 DNA sequence: TGTGCCAGTAGTATGGTAGGGACTCCGAAGCTTTATGGCTACACCTTC. Residues: CASSMVGTPKLYGYTF.

The V call is TRBV11-2, the J call TRBJ2-1; 7 nucleotides agree with TRBD1. The CDR3 spans 14 residues. The V gene end was trimmed by 5 bases and the J gene end by 1 base; junction bases not matched to a gene: 2. Germline V gene lookup returns CDR1 SGHAT and CDR2 FQNNGV. CDR3 region: CASSIQGSYNEQFF. The CDR3 DNA follows: TGTGCCAGCAGCATACAGGGGTCCTACAATGAGCAGTTCTTC.

This clone was seen only a few times. The V gene is TRBV30, the J gene TRBJ2-7; D might be TRBD2 (5 bases). This CDR3 region has 13 residues. Trimming stripped 4 bases from V and 5 bases from J, with 15 bases between. Germline V gene sequence: CDR1 GTSNPN, CDR2 SVGIG (reference sequence). The CDR3 region has the DNA TGTGCCTGGACGGACTCCTACCGCCACGAGCAGTACTTC. Translated: CAWTDSYRHEQYF.

The V call is TRBV5-1, the J call TRBJ1-1; 7 bases fit TRBD1. Trimming cost V 3 bases and J 1 base; bases outside gene matches: 3. Germline values: CDR1 SGHRS, CDR2 YFSETQ. The CDR3 spans 14 residues. The CDR3 sequence is CASSSWTGNTEAFF. In DNA form, the CDR3 reads TGCGCCAGCAGCTCGTGGACAGGGAACACTGAAGCTTTCTTT.

The V gene is TRBV5-1, the J gene TRBJ2-7, with a possible D match to TRBD2 (6 bases). V shed 4 bases and J shed 9 bases, with 23 bases lying between them. The CDR3 totals 15 residues. CDR1 SGHRS and CDR2 YFSETQ come from the germline V gene. The CDR3: CASSLDGGTAHGQYF. The CDR3 DNA follows: TGCGCCAGCAGCCTTGACGGCGGGACGGCCCATGGGCAGTACTTC.

The J gene is TRBJ2-3, the V gene TRBV5-6, with a possible D match to TRBD1 (6 bases). CDR1 is SGHDT, CDR2 YYEEEE, per germline. Trimming pared 5 bases from V and 5 bases from J, leaving 12 bases between. This CDR3 region has 13 residues. The CDR3 region has the DNA TGTGCCAGCAGTTCGTGGGGGCGAGATACGCAGTATTTT. It is translated as CASSSWGRDTQYF.